The 21 T cell receptor beta chains below come from one sample, sequenced in a study of siplizumab effects on memory and regulatory T cells. The method was immunoSEQ multiplex PCR; TCRdb's version includes in-frame clones alone and lacks a portion of them. The profile shows 70,000 to 90,000 clones, 93% of them singletons. The sample comprised CD8+ T cells sorted from blood. These receptors all come from a human donor in good health.

The rearrangement uses TRBV6-5 and TRBJ2-5; TRBD2 matches at 7 bases. The CDR3 loop spans 14 amino acids. V lost 3 bases, J lost 7 bases, and 8 bases stayed unmatched. From germline, CDR1 is MNHEY and CDR2 SVGAGI. As DNA, the CDR3 is TGTGCCAGCAGTTATGACTCAGGCGGGGGGACCCAGTACTTC. Translation: CASSYDSGGGTQYF.

This clone was detected once. The V gene is TRBV7-3, the J gene TRBJ2-7; tentatively, D is TRBD2 (6 bases). Germline loops: CDR1 SGHTA, CDR2 FQGTGA. Trimming shortened V by 5 bases and J by 6 bases, and 20 bases separated the two germline ends. The CDR3 has 15 residues. In DNA, the CDR3 is TGTGCCAGCAGCACCCCGGGACTCTCATCCCCCGAGCAGTACTTC. Encoded protein: CASSTPGLSSPEQYF.

The rearrangement links TRBV7-9 to TRBJ2-7, with 8 bases identical to TRBD1. From germline, CDR1 is SEHNR and CDR2 FQNEAQ (reference sequence). This CDR3 region has 12 residues. V shed 5 bases and J 7 bases; nucleotides not matched to a gene: 4. CDR3 loop: CASSDRGGEQYF. The CDR3 DNA reads as TGTGCCAGCAGCGACAGGGGTGGGGAGCAGTACTTC.

A note on this clone: Within the sample, other DNA sequences also encode this same CDR3. The chain recombines TRBV7-9 with TRBJ1-2; D is unresolved. CDR1 is SEHNR, CDR2 FQNEAQ, per germline (reference sequence). The CDR3 is 12 amino acids. Between the trimmed V and J ends, which lost 1 base and 4 bases, there was a span of 4 bases. The chain's CDR3 is CASSLGGYGYTF. The CDR3 region has the DNA TGTGCCAGCAGCTTAGGGGGCTATGGCTACACCTTC.

This chain uses TRBV27 with TRBJ2-1; 8 nucleotides line up with TRBD1. The CDR3 length is 15 residues. V lost 0 bases, J lost 5 bases, and 3 bases stayed unmatched. Germline loops: CDR1 MNHEY, CDR2 SMNVEV (reference sequence). This chain's CDR3 is CASSLSQGANNEQFF. CDR3 sequence (DNA): TGTGCCAGCAGTTTATCCCAGGGGGCCAACAATGAGCAGTTCTTC.

The chain recombines TRBV9 with TRBJ1-2, with 9 bases matching TRBD1. CDR1 SGDLS and CDR2 YYNGEE come from the germline V gene. V lost 9 bases to trimming and J lost 2 bases; unmatched junction nucleotides: 11. The CDR3 sequence is 15 residues long. The CDR3 reads CANRGQGQPNYGYTF. The CDR3 bases are TGTGCCAACAGGGGGCAGGGACAGCCAAACTATGGCTACACCTTC.

This clone was counted a single time. This chain connects TRBV11-2 to TRBJ2-7; 8 bases line up with TRBD2. The germline CDR1 and CDR2 sequences are SGHAT and FQNNGV. V was clipped by 5 bases and J by 3 bases; unmatched bases: 12. The CDR3 sequence is 16 residues long. The CDR3 coding sequence is TGTGCCAGCAGCCCAGAGGGCGGGGGGCCCATCTACGAGCAGTACTTC. It is translated as CASSPEGGGPIYEQYF.

The chain is built from TRBV7-3 and TRBJ2-2; no clear D. The ends were cut back, 0 bases at V and 7 bases at J, with 3 bases in the middle. The length of the CDR3 is 12 residues. Germline-derived CDR1 and CDR2 are SGHTA and FQGTGA. CDR3 DNA: TGTGCCAGCAGCTTAACAAACGGGGAGCTGTTTTTT. It codes for CASSLTNGELFF.

The chain carries TRBV7-9 and TRBJ1-6; 8 nucleotides align to TRBD1. V gave up 5 bases and J gave up 10 bases; unmatched junction bases: 10. The V gene's germline CDR1 is SEHNR and CDR2 FQNEAQ (reference sequence). There are 15 residues in the CDR3. Here the CDR3 DNA reads TGTGCCAGCAGCCGACCTGACAGGGGAGGCTCACCCCTCCACTTT. Its protein is CASSRPDRGGSPLHF.

The chain couples TRBV13 to TRBJ1-2; 9 positions match TRBD1. Germline CDR1 and CDR2: PRHDT and FYEKMQ (reference sequence). This CDR3 region has 15 residues. After removal of 5 bases from V and 1 base from J, the junction contained 5 bases not matched to a gene. CDR3 nucleotide sequence: TGTGCCAGCAGCGCCGGGACAGGGAATAACTATGGCTACACCTTC. It specifies CASSAGTGNNYGYTF.

The chain carries TRBV2 and TRBJ1-3, with D uncertain. Trimming left V 7 bases short and J 0 bases short, with 10 bases between. There are 14 residues in the CDR3. CDR1 is SNHLY, CDR2 FYNNEI, per germline. The CDR3 loop reads CASTLSTSGNTIYF. DNA of the CDR3: TGTGCCAGCACCCTCAGCACCTCTGGAAACACCATATATTTT.

This clone is medium-sized. The chain employs TRBV5-1 and TRBJ1-5; D is ambiguous. V was trimmed by 6 bases and J by 0 bases, leaving 22 bases between them. This CDR3 has 18 residues. Per the germline V gene, CDR1 is SGHRS and CDR2 is YFSETQ. CDR3 DNA: TGCGCCAGCACCCATGATAAGAAGGACGTAGATAGCAATCAGCCCCAGCATTTT. Translation gives CASTHDKKDVDSNQPQHF.

CDR3 bases: TGTGCCATCAGTGAGTCCGGAACGGATTCACCCCTCCACTTT. This translates into CAISESGTDSPLHF. This chain joins TRBV10-3 and TRBJ1-6; D gene ambiguous. Germline lookup yields CDR1 ENHRY and CDR2 SYGVKD. CDR3 length: 14 residues. Trimming removed 0 bases from V and 8 bases from J, with 8 bases in between.

The chain carries TRBV6-5 and TRBJ2-2; no definite D call. Looked up from germline, CDR1 is MNHEY and CDR2 is SVGAGI. The V end lost 8 bases, the J end lost 6 bases, and 13 bases lay between the germline ends. This CDR3 is 13 amino acids long. As DNA, the CDR3 is TGTGCCAGCCTGAGAGGCGAGTCCGGGGAGCTGTTTTTT. This gives the protein CASLRGESGELFF.

V and J are TRBV7-3 and TRBJ2-6, with TRBD1 identical over 7 bases. The CDR3 length is 18 residues. CDR1 and CDR2 (germline): SGHTA, FQGTGA. V dropped 5 bases and J dropped 0; count of bases not matched to a gene: 10. CDR3 in amino acids: CASSPTPTGYSGANVLTF. The CDR3 region has the DNA TGTGCCAGCAGCCCCACCCCGACAGGGTACTCTGGGGCCAACGTCCTGACTTTC.

The V and J genes are TRBV4-1 and TRBJ1-4; D remains ambiguous. Per the germline V gene, CDR1 is MGHRA and CDR2 is YSYEKL. The CDR3 is 14 residues long. V was cut by 1 base and J by 7 bases, with 10 bases left in between. The CDR3 nucleotides read TGCGCCAGCAGCCAAGTGGGTTCGATTGAAAAACTGTTTTTT. Translating it yields CASSQVGSIEKLFF.

CDR3 coding DNA: TGTGCCAGCAGCTTCGCAAACACCATATATTTT. It is translated as CASSFANTIYF. The J gene is TRBJ1-3, the V gene TRBV13; D gene unclear. The CDR3 length is 11 residues. The germline CDR1 and CDR2 sequences are PRHDT and FYEKMQ (reference sequence). Deletions cut 3 bases from V and 6 bases from J, with 3 bases between.

V and J are TRBV6-4 and TRBJ2-3; 7 positions agree with TRBD2. Germline CDR1 is MRHNA and CDR2 is SNTAGT. V shed 3 bases, J shed 0 bases, and the junction held 0 bases outside the gene matches. The CDR3 contains 14 residues. CDR3 sequence reads: CASSERGSTDTQYF. DNA for the CDR3: TGTGCCAGCAGTGAGCGGGGGAGCACAGATACGCAGTATTTT.

V usage is TRBV4-3 and J usage is TRBJ1-4; D gene ambiguous. In germline, CDR1 is LGHNA, CDR2 YSLEER. This CDR3 is built from 17 residues. The V gene lost 0 bases and the J gene lost 4 bases, with 15 bases spanning the gap. CDR3 in amino acids: CASSQDGEQIYNEKLFF. CDR3 sequence (DNA): TGCGCCAGCAGCCAAGATGGAGAACAGATATATAATGAAAAACTGTTTTTT.

Comment on this clone: At one boundary the junction diverges from the germline segment, which might be a read error. The same CDR3 arises from other DNA sequences in this sample as well. The V call is TRBV19, the J call TRBJ1-3; D not certain. CDR3 length: 11 amino acids. CDR1 is LNHDA and CDR2 is SQIVND in the germline V gene (reference sequence). The CDR3 here is CASNFGYTIYF. The CDR3, as DNA: TGTGCCAGTAACTTTGGATACACCATATATTTT.

The chain is built from TRBV5-4 and TRBJ2-1, with 9 positions matching TRBD2. CDR1 is SGHNT and CDR2 is YYREEE in the germline V gene (reference sequence). There are 15 residues in the CDR3. The V and J ends lost 4 bases and 7 bases, in that order; junction bases with no gene match: 9. CDR3 nucleotide sequence: TGTGCCAGCAGCACGCCTGGCGGGGGGGCAAATGAGCAGTTCTTC. As protein: CASSTPGGGANEQFF.